This entry concerns a single T cell receptor beta chain. This entry belongs to a study of blood T cell repertoires in COVID-19. Method: immunoSEQ multiplex PCR; TCRdb's copy keeps in-frame clones and lacks some. In the table there are about 180,000 clones, approximately 83% of which are singletons. CDR3 length equals 13 residues. V lost 2 bases and J lost 1, with 6 bases in between. Germline V gives CDR1 SGDLS, CDR2 YYNGEE. This receptor was identified in a human donor in a cohort sampled during active COVID-19. The sequencing input was peripheral blood. The chain employs TRBV9 and TRBJ1-1; no reliable D call. The CDR3 bases are TGTGCCAGCAGCGTTGCCAGGAACACTGAAGCTTTCTTT. It translates to CASSVARNTEAFF. Variable domain in full (rest from reference TRBV9 and TRBJ1-1): DSGVTQTPKHLITATGQRVTLRCSPRSGDLSVYWYQQSLDQGLQFLIQYYNGEERAKGNILERFSAQQFPDLHSELNLSSLELGDSALYFCASSVARNTEAFFGQGTRLTVV.